Sequencing of this T cell receptor beta chain was carried out in a study of T cell repertoires in cytomegalovirus infection. Study-level background: Evidence of both CMV infection and a matching HLA type came from public TCR beta signatures.

Germline V CDR1 and CDR2: MDHEN, SYDVKM. CDR3 length equals 17 residues. V lost 3 bases and J 2 bases, leaving 20 bases between the germline ends. One entry per CDR3 protein results from TCRdb running MiXCR on the reads. The table lists around 210,000 distinct CDR3 sequences, about 7% of them singletons. This clonotype was counted many times. The origin of this receptor is a human donor in good health (CMV status not recorded). Some clones in this sample may be carry-over from other donors' samples. This rearrangement joins TRBV28 to TRBJ2-7; possible D gene TRBD1, 5 bases. Sequences were obtained from PBMCs. CDR3 DNA: TGTGCCAGCAGTTTCCTCTCCCCGGACATGGGCCCCTACGAGCAGTACTTC. This codes for CASSFLSPDMGPYEQYF.